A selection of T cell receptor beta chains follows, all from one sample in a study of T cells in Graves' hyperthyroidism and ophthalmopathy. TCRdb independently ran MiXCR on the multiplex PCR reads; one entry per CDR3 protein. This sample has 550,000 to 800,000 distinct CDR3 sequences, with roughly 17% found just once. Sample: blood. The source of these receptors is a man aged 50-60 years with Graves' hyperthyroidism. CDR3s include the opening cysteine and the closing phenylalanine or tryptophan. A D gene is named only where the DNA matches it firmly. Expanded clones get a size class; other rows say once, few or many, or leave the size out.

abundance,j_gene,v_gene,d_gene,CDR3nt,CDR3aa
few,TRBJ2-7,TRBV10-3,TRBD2,TGTGCCATCAAGGGGGGACTAGCGGGAGCGTACGAGCAGTACTTC,CAIKGGLAGAYEQYF
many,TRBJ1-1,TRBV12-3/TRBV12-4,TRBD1,TGTGCCAGCAGCTCACAGGGGGGGGGTGAAGCTTTCTTT,CASSSQGGGEAFF
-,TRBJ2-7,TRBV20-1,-,TGCAGTGCTAGAAGCAATACCCTCTACGAGCAGTACTTC,CSARSNTLYEQYF
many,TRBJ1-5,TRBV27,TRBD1,TGTGCCAGCAGTTTATCAGGGGGCGGCAATCAGCCCCAGCATTTT,CASSLSGGGNQPQHF
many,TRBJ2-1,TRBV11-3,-,TGTGCCAGCAGCCTGGCGGTTGGACGGGGGCCCTCCTACAATGAGCAGTTCTTC,CASSLAVGRGPSYNEQFF
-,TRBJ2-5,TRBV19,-,TGTGCCAGTAGGAGGCTAGACTACGAGACCCAGTACTTC,CASRRLDYETQYF
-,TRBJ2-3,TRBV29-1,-,TGCAGCGTTGAAGTTGGTCTAGGACCGCAGTATTTT,CSVEVGLGPQYF
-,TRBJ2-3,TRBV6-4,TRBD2,TGTGCCAGCAGCCCGGGATCGAGCGGGATCCCCGATACGCAGTATTTT,CASSPGSSGIPDTQYF
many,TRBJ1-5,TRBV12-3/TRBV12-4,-,TGTGCCAGCAGCCCGGGACGCCCCCAGCATTTT,CASSPGRPQHF
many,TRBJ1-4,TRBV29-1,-,TGCAGCGTTGCCGCTAACGAAAAACTGTTTTTT,CSVAANEKLFF
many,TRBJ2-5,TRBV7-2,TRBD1,TGTGCCAGCAGCTTACTCAGGGGGCGAGAGACCCAGTACTTC,CASSLLRGRETQYF
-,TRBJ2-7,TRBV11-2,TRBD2,TGTGCCAGCAGCTCGCCGGGACTACGGAGGGCATCCTACGAGCAGTACTTC,CASSSPGLRRASYEQYF
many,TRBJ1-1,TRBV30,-,TGTGCCTGGAGCCAAAAGGCGAGGGGAAAGGCGAACACTGAAGCTTTCTTT,CAWSQKARGKANTEAFF
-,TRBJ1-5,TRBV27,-,TGTGCCAGCGGGAGGGGCAGTCAGCCCCAGCATTTT,CASGRGSQPQHF
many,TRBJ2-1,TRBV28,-,TGTGCCAGCAGTTCTAGTTTAATACGAGCTAATGAGCAGTTCTTC,CASSSSLIRANEQFF
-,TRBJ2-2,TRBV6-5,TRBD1,TGTGCCAGCAGTAACAGGGGTTCGGCCGGGGAGCTGTTTTTT,CASSNRGSAGELFF
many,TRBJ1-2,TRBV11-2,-,TGTGCCAGCAGCCCCAACGGGCAAGTAATAGTCTATGGCTACACCTTC,CASSPNGQVIVYGYTF
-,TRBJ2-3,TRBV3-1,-,TGTGCCAGCAGCCAAGCTGGTGGGGCAGATACGCAGTATTTT,CASSQAGGADTQYF
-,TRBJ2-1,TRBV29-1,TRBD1,TGCAGCGTTGGGGCTACAGGGGGCCCTAACAATGAGCAGTTCTTC,CSVGATGGPNNEQFF
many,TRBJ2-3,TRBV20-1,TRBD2,TGCAGCGTGACTAGCGGGAATGTTGAAGATACGCAGTATTTT,CSVTSGNVEDTQYF
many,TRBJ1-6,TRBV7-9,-,TGTGCCAGCAGCCGAGATTCACCCCTCCACTTT,CASSRDSPLHF
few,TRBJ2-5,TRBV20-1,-,TGCAGTGCTAGAGTACCACTAGGTCTGGAGACCCAGTACTTC,CSARVPLGLETQYF
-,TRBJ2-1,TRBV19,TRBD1,TGTGCCAGTAGTATAAGAGGGACAGGGTCCTACAATGAGCAGTTCTTC,CASSIRGTGSYNEQFF
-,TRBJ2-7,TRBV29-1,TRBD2,TGCAGCGTTGCCCCCCTAGCGGGAGTGGGATACGAGCAGTACTTC,CSVAPLAGVGYEQYF
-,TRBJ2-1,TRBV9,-,TGTGCCAGCAGCGGAGGGATTGGGGATGAGCAGTTCTTC,CASSGGIGDEQFF
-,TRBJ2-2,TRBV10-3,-,TGTGCCATCAGTGCAGCGGAATCATCCGGGGAGCTGTTTTTT,CAISAAESSGELFF
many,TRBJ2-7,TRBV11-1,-,TGTGCCAGCAGCTTAGAGGCCAGCTTATCCTACGAGCAGTACTTC,CASSLEASLSYEQYF
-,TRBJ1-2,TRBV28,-,TGTGCCAGCAGATTGTACGTGGACGGTAACTATGGCTACACCTTC,CASRLYVDGNYGYTF
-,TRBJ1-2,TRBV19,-,TGTGCCAGTAGTAACGGGATTAACTATGGCTACACCTTC,CASSNGINYGYTF
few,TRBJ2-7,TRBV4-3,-,TGCGCCAGCAGCCAAGAGCTAGGGCCCCCCAAAGGCGAGCAGTACTTC,CASSQELGPPKGEQYF
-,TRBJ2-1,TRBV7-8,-,TGTGCCAGCAGTCGAGTGGGTGAGCAGTTCTTC,CASSRVGEQFF
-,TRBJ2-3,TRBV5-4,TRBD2,TGTGCCAGCAGATTCCGAGCGGGAGAGGCCTCAGATACGCAGTATTTT,CASRFRAGEASDTQYF
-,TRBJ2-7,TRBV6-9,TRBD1,TGTGCCAGCAGTTACAAGACAGGGGCCTCCTACGAGCGGTACTTC,CASSYKTGASYERYF
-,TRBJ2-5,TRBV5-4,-,TGTGCCAGCAGCCTGGGCGGGGTGGGAGAGACCCAGTACTTC,CASSLGGVGETQYF
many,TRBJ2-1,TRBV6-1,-,TGTGCCAGCACCCCGGCCGTTGGGACACCGGGCAATGAGCAGTTCTTC,CASTPAVGTPGNEQFF
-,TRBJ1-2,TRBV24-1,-,TGTGCCACCAGTGACGGCGGACACTATGGCTACACCTTC,CATSDGGHYGYTF
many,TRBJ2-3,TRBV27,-,TGTGCCAGCAGTTCCCGGGACAGCACAGATACGCAGTATTTT,CASSSRDSTDTQYF
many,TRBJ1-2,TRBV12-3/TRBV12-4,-,TGTGCCAGCAGTTTCTTTCCAGCCACTAACTATGGCTACACCTTC,CASSFFPATNYGYTF
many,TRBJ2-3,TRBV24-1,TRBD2,TGTGCCACCAGTGACTCAGGGCTAGCGGGAGGGCCACAAGATACGCAGTATTTT,CATSDSGLAGGPQDTQYF
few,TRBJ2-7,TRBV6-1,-,TGTGCCAGCAGAAAGCGGAGCTCCTACGAGCAGTACTTC,CASRKRSSYEQYF